A single sample is the source of the 32 T cell receptor beta chains below, sequenced in a study of T cell responses to AZD1222 COVID-19 vaccine. Some clones are missing from TCRdb's copy, which holds only in-frame ones; the method was immunoSEQ multiplex PCR. The profile shows 95,000 to 130,000 clones, roughly 93% of them singletons. The specimen was peripheral blood, collected on day 0 of AZD1222 vaccination. These receptors were obtained from an adult in good health.

The chain carries TRBV14 and TRBJ2-1; TRBD2 agrees at 9 bases. Germline CDR1 reads SGHDN; CDR2 reads FVKESK. V lost 3 bases and J lost 9; bases outside the gene matches: 12. The CDR3 runs to 16 residues. The CDR3 spells CASSHLTSGSYVEQFF. Written as DNA, the CDR3 is TGTGCCAGCAGCCACTTGACTAGCGGATCCTATGTTGAGCAGTTCTTC.

CDR3 sequence: CASSSGSANTGELFF. The CDR3 DNA reads as TGTGCCAGCAGTTCCGGGTCGGCGAACACCGGGGAGCTGTTTTTT. The genes are TRBV11-3 and TRBJ2-2; D is uncertain. The CDR3 covers 15 residues. The germline V gene encodes CDR1 SGHNT and CDR2 YENEEA. V lost 6 bases and J lost 0, with 11 bases in between.

The chain couples TRBV19 to TRBJ2-7; 10 bases fit TRBD1. The ends lost 9 bases at V and 2 bases at J; junction bases unmatched: 13. Germline loops: CDR1 LNHDA, CDR2 SQIVND (reference sequence). The CDR3 has 16 residues. The chain's CDR3 is CASTGTGARGTYEQYF. CDR3 sequence (DNA): TGTGCCAGCACCGGGACAGGGGCCCGAGGGACCTACGAGCAGTACTTC. Filled out from reference TRBV19 and TRBJ2-7, the complete variable domain reads DGGITQSPKYLFRKEGQNVTLSCEQNLNHDAMYWYRQDPGQGLRLIYYSQIVNDFQKGDIAEGYSVSREKKESFPLTVTSAQKNPTAFYLCASTGTGARGTYEQYFGPGTRLTVT.

J is TRBJ1-5 and V is TRBV28, with TRBD1 matching over 8 bases. Germline assignment: CDR1 MDHEN and CDR2 SYDVKM. The CDR3 covers 15 residues. V dropped 7 bases and J dropped 11; count of bases not matched to a gene: 16. DNA of the CDR3: TGTGCCAGCACCCTACTAGGGACAGGAGCGCGGGCCCAGCATTTT. Encoded protein: CASTLLGTGARAQHF.

The genes are TRBV6-5 and TRBJ2-3, with D tentatively TRBD2 (5 bases). The CDR3 length is 13 residues. V was pared by 6 bases and J by 3 bases, with 10 bases between. The germline gives CDR1 MNHEY, CDR2 SVGAGI. For the CDR3, the DNA is TGTGCCAGCAGGGACTGGAGAACAGATACGCAGTATTTT. Protein: CASRDWRTDTQYF.

The V gene is TRBV27, the J gene TRBJ2-6; D gene unclear. This CDR3 has 13 residues. CDR1 and CDR2 from the germline V gene are MNHEY and SMNVEV (reference sequence). CDR3 amino acids: CPSDQSGANVLTF. In DNA, the CDR3 is TGTCCCTCAGACCAATCTGGGGCCAACGTCCTGACTTTC.

The V call is TRBV20-1, the J call TRBJ1-4, with TRBD1 identical over 9 bases. The CDR3 sequence is 14 residues long. V gave up 3 bases and J gave up 3 bases; unmatched junction bases: 2. Germline V CDR1 and CDR2: DFQATT, SNEGSKA (reference sequence). CDR3 region: CSASWDRANEKLFF. DNA of the CDR3: TGCAGTGCTAGTTGGGACAGGGCTAATGAAAAACTGTTTTTT.

The rearrangement joins TRBV4-2 to TRBJ2-1, with 10 bases lining up with TRBD2. V gave up 0 bases and J gave up 5 bases; unmatched junction bases: 4. Germline V gene data show CDR1 as LGHNA and CDR2 as YNFKEQ. CDR3 length: 16 amino acids. CDR3 in amino acids: CASSQEALAGHNEQFF. The CDR3, as DNA: TGTGCCAGCAGCCAAGAGGCACTAGCGGGGCACAATGAGCAGTTCTTC.

The genes are TRBV5-6 and TRBJ1-1; a possible D gene is TRBD1 (5 bases). Per germline, CDR1 SGHDT and CDR2 YYEEEE. This CDR3 comprises 16 residues. Trimming stripped 4 bases from V and 1 base from J, with 17 bases between. In DNA form, the CDR3 reads TGTGCCAGCAGCAGAGGAGCAGGGTCCCCGAACACTGAAGCTTTCTTT. As protein: CASSRGAGSPNTEAFF.

The chain is built from TRBV5-1 and TRBJ2-4, with a possible D match to TRBD2 (5 bases). Looked up from germline, CDR1 is SGHRS and CDR2 is YFSETQ. The CDR3 has 23 residues. With 4 bases removed from V and 3 bases from J, the gap between germline ends came to 38 bases. The DNA for the CDR3 is TGCGCCAGCAGCGCCGAAAATAGCGTGAGGCCCCCGATAACTTTGGGGTTCAAAAACATTCAGTACTTC. It codes for CASSAENSVRPPITLGFKNIQYF. The full variable domain, completed using reference TRBV5-1 and TRBJ2-4, is KAGVTQTPRYLIKTRGQQVTLSCSPISGHRSVSWYQQTPGQGLQFLFEYFSETQRNKGNFPGRFSGRQFSNSRSEMNVSTLELGDSALYLCASSAENSVRPPITLGFKNIQYFGAGTRLSVL.

The rearrangement links TRBV9 to TRBJ2-7; 7 bases map to TRBD1. This CDR3 has 17 amino acids. The junction had 14 bases not matched to a gene; V was cut back by 2 bases and J by 3 bases. Germline-derived CDR1 and CDR2 are SGDLS and YYNGEE. The CDR3 reads CASSVGTYRGGNYEQYF. The CDR3 coding sequence is TGTGCCAGCAGCGTGGGGACCTACAGGGGTGGAAACTACGAGCAGTACTTC.

The J gene is TRBJ2-1, the V gene TRBV18; 7 nucleotides align to TRBD1. The J segment lost 1 base and the V segment lost 3 bases, leaving 9 bases of the junction unmatched. CDR3 length equals 17 residues. Germline loops: CDR1 KGHSH, CDR2 LQKENI. The CDR3 nucleotides read TGTGCCAGCTCACCGAGACCGGGACAGTCATCCTACAATGAGCAGTTCTTC. Its translation is CASSPRPGQSSYNEQFF.

V is TRBV18 and J is TRBJ1-5, with 10 positions matching TRBD1. The CDR3 extends over 15 amino acids. V gave up 2 bases and J gave up 5 bases; unmatched junction bases: 3. CDR1 and CDR2 from the germline V gene are KGHSH and LQKENI. DNA of the CDR3: TGTGCCAGCTCACCAATGACAGGGGGCGATCAGCCCCAGCATTTT. It translates to CASSPMTGGDQPQHF.

The V gene is TRBV6-5, the J gene TRBJ1-3; 8 bases match TRBD1. CDR3 length: 14 residues. Germline V CDR1 and CDR2: MNHEY, SVGAGI. After removal of 9 bases from V and 0 bases from J, the junction contained 4 bases not matched to a gene. For the CDR3, the DNA is TGTGCCAGTGGGACAGGCTCCTCTGGAAACACCATATATTTT. This translates into CASGTGSSGNTIYF.

The rearrangement links TRBV11-3 to TRBJ2-3, with 8 bases that match TRBD2. V was clipped by 3 bases and J by 5 bases; unmatched bases: 13. The CDR3 loop spans 17 amino acids. Germline V gene lookup returns CDR1 SGHNT and CDR2 YENEEA. The chain's CDR3 is CASSFRGSGSSIDTQYF. The DNA for the CDR3 is TGTGCCAGCAGCTTCCGAGGGAGCGGGAGTAGTATAGATACGCAGTATTTT.

The chain carries TRBV27 and TRBJ1-2; 9 bases map to TRBD1. Germline V gives CDR1 MNHEY, CDR2 SMNVEV (reference sequence). The CDR3 sequence is 15 residues long. Germline trimming cut 4 bases from V and 6 bases from J; bases unmatched to any gene: 9. In DNA form, the CDR3 reads TGTGCCAGCAGTTGGGACGGGACAGGGCATAATGGCTACACCTTC. It codes for CASSWDGTGHNGYTF.

The chain is built from TRBV12-3 or TRBV12-4 and TRBJ1-2, with D maybe TRBD1 (5 bases). Trimming removed 5 bases from V and 4 bases from J, with 11 bases in between. The CDR3 is 13 amino acids. CDR3 amino acids: CASSHGTAYGYTF. DNA of the CDR3: TGTGCCAGCAGTCATGGGACTGCCTATGGCTACACCTTC.

The chain joins TRBV18 to TRBJ1-4; TRBD1 matches 8 bases. CDR1 and CDR2 from the germline V gene are KGHSH and LQKENI. The V gene end was trimmed by 0 bases and the J gene end by 5 bases; junction bases not matched to a gene: 2. The CDR3 loop spans 15 amino acids. This CDR3 reads CASSPPGTGNEKLFF. Here the CDR3 DNA reads TGTGCCAGCTCACCACCGGGGACAGGCAATGAAAAACTGTTTTTT.

The chain links TRBV9 to TRBJ2-1; the match to TRBD2 covers 8 bases. The germline gives CDR1 SGDLS, CDR2 YYNGEE. The length of the CDR3 is 14 residues. After removal of 2 bases from V and 7 bases from J, the junction contained 5 bases not matched to a gene. CDR3 sequence: CASSVSGGPNEQFF. The CDR3 coding sequence is TGTGCCAGCAGCGTCTCGGGAGGGCCAAATGAGCAGTTCTTC.

V gene TRBV27 combines with J gene TRBJ2-7; TRBD1 agrees at 8 bases. Germline lookup yields CDR1 MNHEY and CDR2 SMNVEV (reference sequence). Losses at the gene ends were 6 bases for V and 3 bases for J; bases not matched to a gene: 7. The CDR3 loop spans 14 amino acids. CDR3 nucleotides: TGTGCCAGCAGCGGACAGGGTATACTCTACGAGCAGTACTTC. Amino acid sequence: CASSGQGILYEQYF.

V is TRBV5-4 and J is TRBJ2-7; a possible D gene is TRBD2 (5 bases). The V end lost 4 bases, the J end lost 3 bases, and 14 bases lay between the germline ends. The CDR3 is 14 residues long. CDR1 and CDR2 (germline): SGHNT, YYREEE (reference sequence). CDR3 loop: CASSPQDGDYEQYF. CDR3 DNA: TGTGCCAGCAGCCCCCAGGACGGGGACTACGAGCAGTACTTC.

The chain carries TRBV12-5 and TRBJ2-1, with 12 bases fitting TRBD2. V lost 6 bases to trimming and J lost 7 bases; unmatched junction nucleotides: 10. Germline V gives CDR1 LGHNT, CDR2 FRNRAP. This CDR3 region has 16 residues. DNA of the CDR3: TGTGCTAGTGGGGGGAACCGACTAGCGGGAGTTAATGAGCAGTTCTTC. Translation: CASGGNRLAGVNEQFF.

V usage is TRBV11-2 and J usage is TRBJ2-7; 10 nucleotides align to TRBD2. Germline V gene data show CDR1 as SGHAT and CDR2 as FQNNGV. The V gene end was trimmed by 4 bases and the J gene end by 4 bases; junction bases not matched to a gene: 10. This CDR3 contains 16 residues. The CDR3 here is CASSSPGSSGSYEQYF. CDR3 bases: TGTGCCAGCAGCTCCCCTGGATCTAGCGGGAGTTACGAGCAGTACTTC.

This CDR3 reads CASSLYSDTQYF. DNA of the CDR3: TGTGCCAGCAGTTTATATTCAGATACGCAGTATTTT. The chain joins TRBV28 to TRBJ2-3; no definite D call. Germline V lookup: CDR1 MDHEN, CDR2 SYDVKM. Trimming took off 1 base at V and 4 bases at J, with 3 bases between the two ends. The CDR3 consists of 12 residues.

The CDR3 here is CASSPRGWRYGYTF. In DNA form, the CDR3 reads TGTGCCAGCAGCCCGAGAGGTTGGCGCTATGGCTACACCTTC. V usage is TRBV2 and J usage is TRBJ1-2; no reliable D call. Deletions cut 6 bases from V and 4 bases from J, with 15 bases between. From germline, CDR1 is SNHLY and CDR2 FYNNEI. The CDR3 has 14 residues.

DNA of the CDR3: TGTGCCAGCACTACTTACTCAGGGGTCTCCTATAATTCACCCCTCCACTTT. Translating it yields CASTTYSGVSYNSPLHF. V and J are TRBV28 and TRBJ1-6; TRBD1 is a possible D gene (6 bases). Germline V CDR1 and CDR2: MDHEN, SYDVKM. This CDR3 spans 17 amino acids. With 7 bases removed from V and 0 bases from J, the gap between germline ends came to 16 bases. Filled out from reference TRBV28 and TRBJ1-6, the complete variable domain reads DVKVTQSSRYLVKRTGEKVFLECVQDMDHENMFWYRQDPGLGLRLIYFSYDVKMKEKGDIPEGYSVSREKKERFSLILESASTNQTSMYLCASTTYSGVSYNSPLHFGNGTRLTVT.

This chain's CDR3 is CATADRVGETQYF. Here the CDR3 DNA reads TGTGCCACCGCCGACAGGGTCGGAGAGACCCAGTACTTC. J is TRBJ2-5 and V is TRBV15; 7 positions agree with TRBD1. The CDR3 totals 13 residues. Germline-derived CDR1 and CDR2 are LNHNV and YYDKDF (reference sequence). V was pared by 8 bases and J by 4 bases, with 7 bases of the junction left unmatched.

V usage is TRBV10-3 and J usage is TRBJ2-5; D tentatively reads TRBD1 or TRBD2 (5 bases each). This CDR3 has 14 residues. The ends were cut back, 3 bases at V and 4 bases at J, with 12 bases in the middle. In germline, CDR1 is ENHRY, CDR2 SYGVKD. CDR3 protein: CAISDGAGRETQYF. The CDR3 nucleotides read TGTGCCATCAGTGACGGGGCAGGGAGAGAGACCCAGTACTTC.

This clone was detected only a few times. V gene TRBV18 combines with J gene TRBJ2-7, with D possibly being TRBD2 (5 bases). Germline V CDR1 and CDR2: KGHSH, LQKENI. Trimming took off 0 bases at V and 2 bases at J, with 11 bases between the two ends. This CDR3 has 15 residues. DNA of the CDR3: TGTGCCAGCTCACCACCGAGTGGGAGAACCTACGAGCAGTACTTC. This gives the protein CASSPPSGRTYEQYF.

The chain employs TRBV6-5 and TRBJ2-7; no clear D. Trimming left V 4 bases short and J 3 bases short, with 16 bases between. Germline-derived CDR1 and CDR2 are MNHEY and SVGAGI. The CDR3 sequence is 15 residues long. This chain's CDR3 is CASSSPKNSYYEQYF. Here the CDR3 DNA reads TGTGCCAGCAGTTCCCCGAAGAACAGTTACTACGAGCAGTACTTC.

This clone has a single count. V is TRBV7-2 and J is TRBJ1-6; D not resolved. Germline assignment: CDR1 SGHTA and CDR2 FQGNSA. The CDR3 is 14 residues long. V was shortened by 5 bases and J by 5 bases, with 10 bases between the two germline ends. The CDR3 nucleotides read TGTGCCAGCAGCCGGCGGGCGCATAATTCACCCCTCCACTTT. Translation: CASSRRAHNSPLHF.

This chain joins TRBV27 and TRBJ2-4, with TRBD2 as a possible D gene (7 bases). Germline loops: CDR1 MNHEY, CDR2 SMNVEV (reference sequence). The CDR3 is 15 amino acids. The V end lost 4 bases, the J end lost 7 bases, and 17 bases lay between the germline ends. The CDR3 loop reads CASSYTGGPGNIQYF. The CDR3, as DNA: TGTGCCAGCAGTTATACGGGGGGCCCCGGGAACATTCAGTACTTC.